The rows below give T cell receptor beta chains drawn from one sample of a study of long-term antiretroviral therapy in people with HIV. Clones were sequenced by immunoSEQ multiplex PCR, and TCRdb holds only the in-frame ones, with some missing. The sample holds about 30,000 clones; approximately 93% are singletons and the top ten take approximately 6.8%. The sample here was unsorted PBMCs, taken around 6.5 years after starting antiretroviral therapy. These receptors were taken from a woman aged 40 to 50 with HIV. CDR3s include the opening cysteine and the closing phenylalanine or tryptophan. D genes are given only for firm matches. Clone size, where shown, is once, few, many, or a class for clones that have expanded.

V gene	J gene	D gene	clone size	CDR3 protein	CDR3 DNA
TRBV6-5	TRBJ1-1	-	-	CASSYSMGALAEAFF	TGTGCCAGCAGTTACTCGATGGGGGCGCTTGCTGAAGCTTTCTTT
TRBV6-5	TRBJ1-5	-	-	CASSYDSNQPQHF	TGTGCCAGCAGTTACGACAGCAATCAGCCCCAGCATTTT
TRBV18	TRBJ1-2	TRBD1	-	CASSPPGAGQASNYGYTF	TGTGCCAGCTCACCGCCGGGCGCGGGACAGGCCTCTAACTATGGCTACACCTTC
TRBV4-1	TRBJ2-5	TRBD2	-	CASSQEKELAGVETQYF	TGCGCCAGCAGCCAAGAAAAGGAACTAGCGGGGGTCGAGACCCAGTACTTC
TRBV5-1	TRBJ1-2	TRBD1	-	CASSPGGDYGYTF	TGCGCCAGCAGCCCAGGGGGTGACTATGGCTACACCTTC
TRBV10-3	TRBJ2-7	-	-	CAISGGDNYGQYF	TGTGCCATCAGCGGAGGGGACAACTACGGGCAGTACTTC
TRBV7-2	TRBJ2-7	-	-	CASSLIGSSAEQYF	TGTGCCAGCAGCTTAATCGGCAGTTCCGCCGAGCAGTACTTC
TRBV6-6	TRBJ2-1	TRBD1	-	CASTSRDRDDEQFF	TGTGCCAGCACTTCTCGGGACAGGGATGATGAGCAGTTCTTC
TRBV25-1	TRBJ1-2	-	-	CASSFRDGYGYTF	TGTGCCAGCTCCTTCCGGGACGGGTATGGCTACACCTTC
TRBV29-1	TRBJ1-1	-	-	CSVGPPGGHTEAFF	TGCAGCGTTGGTCCTCCGGGGGGACACACTGAAGCTTTCTTT
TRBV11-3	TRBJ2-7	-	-	CASSLGSGEADEQYF	TGTGCCAGCAGCTTGGGGTCCGGGGAGGCCGACGAGCAGTACTTC
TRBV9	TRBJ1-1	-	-	CASSVEGGNTGMNTEAFF	TGTGCCAGCAGCGTAGAGGGGGGGAATACAGGCATGAACACTGAAGCTTTCTTT
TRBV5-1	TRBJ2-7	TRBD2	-	CASSYKPGTSGGAASEQYF	TGCGCCAGCAGCTACAAGCCGGGGACTAGCGGGGGGGCGGCTAGCGAGCAGTACTTC
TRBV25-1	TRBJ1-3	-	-	CASSEPGKTGNTIYF	TGTGCCAGCAGTGAACCAGGGAAGACTGGAAACACCATATATTTT
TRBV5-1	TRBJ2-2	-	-	CASKQGRVNTGELFF	TGCGCCAGCAAACAGGGGAGGGTCAACACCGGGGAGCTGTTTTTT
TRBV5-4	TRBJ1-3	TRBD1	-	CASSLQGARGNTIYF	TGTGCCAGCAGCCTCCAGGGGGCAAGGGGAAACACCATATATTTT
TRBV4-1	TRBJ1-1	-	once	CASSPATGTKSTEAFF	TGCGCCAGCAGCCCCGCCACCGGGACCAAATCCACTGAAGCTTTCTTT
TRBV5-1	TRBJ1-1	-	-	CASSPDTLNTEAFF	TGCGCCAGCAGCCCTGACACCTTGAACACTGAAGCTTTCTTT
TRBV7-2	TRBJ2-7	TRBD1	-	CASSRITGVIYEQYF	TGTGCCAGCAGCCGTATTACAGGGGTAATCTACGAGCAGTACTTC
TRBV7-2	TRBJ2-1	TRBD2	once	CASSLGASGYNEQFF	TGTGCCAGCAGCTTAGGGGCTAGCGGCTACAATGAGCAGTTCTTC
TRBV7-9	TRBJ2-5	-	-	CASSFPQGETQYF	TGTGCCAGCAGCTTTCCCCAGGGGGAGACCCAGTACTTC
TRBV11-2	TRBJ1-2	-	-	CASSLTDQGNYGYTF	TGTGCCAGCAGCTTAACAGACCAGGGGAACTATGGCTACACCTTC
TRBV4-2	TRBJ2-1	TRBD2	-	CASSRAGGSSYNEQFF	TGTGCCAGCAGCCGTGCCGGGGGGTCCTCCTACAATGAGCAGTTCTTC
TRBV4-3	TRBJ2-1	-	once	CASSQVSGVEYNEQFF	TGCGCCAGCAGCCAAGTTTCGGGAGTAGAGTACAATGAGCAGTTCTTC
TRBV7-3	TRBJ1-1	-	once	CASSLGGGRSTEAFF	TGTGCCAGCAGCTTAGGCGGGGGGCGAAGCACTGAAGCTTTCTTT
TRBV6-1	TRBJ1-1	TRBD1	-	CASSERRQGEAFF	TGTGCCAGCAGTGAAAGGAGACAGGGGGAAGCTTTCTTT
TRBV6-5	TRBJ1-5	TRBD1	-	CASSYSIGQGQPQHF	TGTGCCAGCAGTTACTCGATTGGACAGGGCCAGCCCCAGCATTTT
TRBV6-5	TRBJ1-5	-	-	CASSSSAGTNQPQHF	TGTGCCAGCAGCTCCTCGGCCGGAACGAATCAGCCCCAGCATTTT
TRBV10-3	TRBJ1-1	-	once	CAIKAAGVTTEAFF	TGTGCCATCAAGGCCGCAGGGGTGACTACTGAAGCTTTCTTT
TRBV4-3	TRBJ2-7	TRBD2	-	CASSQAPGLAGGYEQYF	TGCGCCAGCAGCCAAGCCCCGGGGCTAGCGGGGGGTTACGAGCAGTACTTC
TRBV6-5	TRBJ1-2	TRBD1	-	CASSYVRTGGNYGYTF	TGTGCCAGCAGTTACGTAAGGACAGGGGGTAACTATGGCTACACCTTC
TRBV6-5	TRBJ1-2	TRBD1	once	CASSYLRGRDYGYTF	TGTGCCAGCAGTTACCTCAGGGGGCGAGACTATGGCTACACCTTC
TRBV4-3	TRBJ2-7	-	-	CASSQDKGPYEQYF	TGCGCCAGCAGCCAAGATAAGGGGCCCTACGAGCAGTACTTC
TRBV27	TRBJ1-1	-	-	CASSLEEPYTEAFF	TGTGCCAGCAGTTTAGAGGAGCCTTACACTGAAGCTTTCTTT
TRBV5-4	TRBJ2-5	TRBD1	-	CASSGGQGRQTQYF	TGTGCCAGCAGCGGGGGACAGGGGAGGCAGACCCAGTACTTC
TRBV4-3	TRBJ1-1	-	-	CASSARYRENTEAFF	TGCGCCAGCAGCGCGCGATACAGGGAGAACACTGAAGCTTTCTTT
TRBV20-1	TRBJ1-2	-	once	CSARHYGYTF	TGCAGTGCTAGACACTATGGCTACACCTTC
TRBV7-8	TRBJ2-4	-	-	CASSLARFGSGLAKNIQYF	TGTGCCAGCAGCTTAGCGCGTTTCGGCTCAGGCCTAGCCAAAAACATTCAGTACTTC
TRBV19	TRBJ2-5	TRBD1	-	CASSSLGQGGYETQYF	TGTGCCTCAAGCTCCCTGGGACAGGGAGGCTACGAGACCCAGTACTTC
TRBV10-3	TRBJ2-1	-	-	CAISESGQVWEQFF	TGTGCCATCAGTGAGTCGGGGCAGGTTTGGGAGCAGTTCTTC
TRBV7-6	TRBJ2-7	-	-	CASSLAGEGSHEQYF	TGTGCCAGCAGCTTAGCGGGAGAGGGGTCCCACGAGCAGTACTTC
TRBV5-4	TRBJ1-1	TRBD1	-	CASSLAGTGGTEAFF	TGTGCCAGCAGCTTGGCCGGGACAGGGGGCACTGAAGCTTTCTTT
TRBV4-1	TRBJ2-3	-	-	CASSQLRLRQDTQYF	TGCGCCAGCAGCCAACTAAGGTTACGGCAGGATACGCAGTATTTT
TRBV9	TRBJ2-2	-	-	CASSVIAGAVAELFF	TGTGCCAGCAGCGTTATTGCGGGGGCAGTAGCGGAGCTGTTTTTT
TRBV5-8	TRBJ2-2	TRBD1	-	CASSFGDREAGELFF	TGTGCCAGCAGCTTCGGGGACAGGGAGGCCGGGGAGCTGTTTTTT
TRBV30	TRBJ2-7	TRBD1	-	CAWRTGLSYEQYF	TGTGCCTGGAGGACAGGGCTATCCTACGAGCAGTACTTC
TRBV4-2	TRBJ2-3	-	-	CASSQDYPGGGPRTDTQYF	TGTGCCAGCAGCCAAGATTACCCTGGCGGGGGCCCTCGCACAGATACGCAGTATTTT
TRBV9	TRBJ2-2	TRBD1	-	CASSVNEGAVTGELFF	TGTGCCAGCAGCGTAAACGAGGGGGCGGTCACCGGGGAGCTGTTTTTT
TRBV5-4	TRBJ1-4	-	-	CASSDPSTGRNEKLFF	TGTGCCAGCAGCGATCCTTCGACAGGACGAAATGAAAAACTGTTTTTT
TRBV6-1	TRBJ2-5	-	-	CASSEYVGSWAGETQYF	TGTGCCAGCAGTGAATACGTCGGGTCCTGGGCGGGGGAGACCCAGTACTTC
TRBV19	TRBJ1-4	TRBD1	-	CASSTLPGQGLNTEKLFF	TGTGCCAGTAGTACCCTCCCGGGACAGGGTTTGAATACTGAAAAACTGTTTTTT
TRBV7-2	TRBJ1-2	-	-	CASATGWSGYTF	TGTGCCAGCGCCACGGGTTGGTCTGGCTACACCTTC
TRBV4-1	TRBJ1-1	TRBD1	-	CASSQREGQGAGEAFF	TGCGCCAGCAGCCAGCGGGAAGGACAGGGGGCTGGTGAAGCTTTCTTT
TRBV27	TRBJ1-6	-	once	CASSPLGYSPLHF	TGTGCCAGCAGCCCTCTAGGTTATTCACCCCTCCACTTT
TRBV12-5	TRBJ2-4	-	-	CASGLGAGVNIQYF	TGTGCTAGTGGTTTGGGGGCCGGCGTTAACATTCAGTACTTC
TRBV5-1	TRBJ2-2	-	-	CASSPGYANTGELFF	TGCGCCAGCAGTCCCGGGTACGCGAACACCGGGGAGCTGTTTTTT
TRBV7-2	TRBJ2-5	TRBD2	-	CASSLEWRGGRETQYF	TGTGCCAGCAGCTTAGAGTGGCGGGGGGGCCGAGAGACCCAGTACTTC